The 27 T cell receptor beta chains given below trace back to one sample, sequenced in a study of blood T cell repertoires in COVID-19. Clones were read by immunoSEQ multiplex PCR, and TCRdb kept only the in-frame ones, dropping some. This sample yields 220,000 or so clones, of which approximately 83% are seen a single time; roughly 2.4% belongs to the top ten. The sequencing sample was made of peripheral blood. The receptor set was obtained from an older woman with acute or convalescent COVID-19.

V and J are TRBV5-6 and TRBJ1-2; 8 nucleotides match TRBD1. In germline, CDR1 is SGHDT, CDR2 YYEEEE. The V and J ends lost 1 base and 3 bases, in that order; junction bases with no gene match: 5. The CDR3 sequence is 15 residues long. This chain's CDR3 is CASSLLGTGDYGYTF. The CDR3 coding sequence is TGTGCCAGCAGCTTGTTGGGGACAGGAGACTATGGCTACACCTTC.

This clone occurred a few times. CDR3 nucleotides: TGTGCCAGCAGCGTAGTCACCGGACAGGTGGGCGGGGAGCTGTTTTTT. Its translation: CASSVVTGQVGGELFF. V usage is TRBV9 and J usage is TRBJ2-2; 7 bases fit TRBD1. Trimming took 0 bases from V and 7 from J; bases not matched to a gene: 9. Germline values: CDR1 SGDLS, CDR2 YYNGEE. There are 16 residues in the CDR3.

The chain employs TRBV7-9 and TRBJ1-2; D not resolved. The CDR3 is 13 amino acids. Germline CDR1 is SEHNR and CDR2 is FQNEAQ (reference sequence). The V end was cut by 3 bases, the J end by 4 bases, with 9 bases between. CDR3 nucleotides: TGTGCCAGCAGCTTTAGTGAGGGCTATGGCTACACCTTC. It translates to CASSFSEGYGYTF.

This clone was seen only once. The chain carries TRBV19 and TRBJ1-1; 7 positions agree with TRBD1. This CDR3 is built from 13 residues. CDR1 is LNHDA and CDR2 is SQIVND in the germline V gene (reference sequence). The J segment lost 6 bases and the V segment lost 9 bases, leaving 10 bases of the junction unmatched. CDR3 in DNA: TGTGCCAGCTTGCATCGAGGGGGCGCTGAAGCTTTCTTT. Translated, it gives CASLHRGGAEAFF.

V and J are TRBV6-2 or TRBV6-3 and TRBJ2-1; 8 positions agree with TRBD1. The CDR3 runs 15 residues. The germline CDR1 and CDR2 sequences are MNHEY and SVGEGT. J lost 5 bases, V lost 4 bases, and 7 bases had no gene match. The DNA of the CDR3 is TGTGCCAGCAGTTCCATCCGGGACAGGAACAATGAGCAGTTCTTC. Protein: CASSSIRDRNNEQFF.

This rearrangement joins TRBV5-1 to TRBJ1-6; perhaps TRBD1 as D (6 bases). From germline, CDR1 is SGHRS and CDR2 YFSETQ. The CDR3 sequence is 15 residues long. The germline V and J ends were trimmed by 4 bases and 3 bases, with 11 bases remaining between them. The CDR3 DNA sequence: TGCGCCAGCAGCCAGGGGCAGGGCTATAATTCACCCCTCCACTTT. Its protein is CASSQGQGYNSPLHF.

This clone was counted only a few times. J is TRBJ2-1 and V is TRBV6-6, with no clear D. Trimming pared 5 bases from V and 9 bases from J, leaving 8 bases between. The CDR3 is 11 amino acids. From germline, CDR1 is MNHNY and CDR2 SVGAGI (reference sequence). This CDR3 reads CASSPDSEQFF. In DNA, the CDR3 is TGTGCCAGCAGTCCCGACTCTGAGCAGTTCTTC.

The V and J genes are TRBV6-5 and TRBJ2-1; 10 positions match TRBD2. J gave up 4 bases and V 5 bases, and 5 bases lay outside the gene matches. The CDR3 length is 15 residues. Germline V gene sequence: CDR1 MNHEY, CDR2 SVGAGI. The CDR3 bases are TGTGCCAGCAGTCTAGCGGGGGCCTATTACAATGAGCAGTTCTTC. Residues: CASSLAGAYYNEQFF.

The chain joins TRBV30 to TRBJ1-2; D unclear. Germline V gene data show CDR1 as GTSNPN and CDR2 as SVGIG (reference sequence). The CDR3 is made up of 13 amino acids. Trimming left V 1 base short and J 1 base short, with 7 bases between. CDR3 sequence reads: CAWSAEINYGYTF. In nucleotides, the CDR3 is TGTGCCTGGAGTGCTGAGATTAACTATGGCTACACCTTC. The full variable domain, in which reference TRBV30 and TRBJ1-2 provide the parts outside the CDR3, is SQTIHQWPATLVQPVGSPLSLECTVEGTSNPNLYWYRQAAGRGLQLLFYSVGIGQISSEVPQNLSASRPQDRQFILSSKKLLLSDSGFYLCAWSAEINYGYTFGSGTRLTVV.

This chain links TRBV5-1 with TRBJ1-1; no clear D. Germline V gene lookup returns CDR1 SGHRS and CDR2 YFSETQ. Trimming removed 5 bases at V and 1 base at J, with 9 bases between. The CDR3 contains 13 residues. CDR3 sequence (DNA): TGCGCCAGCAGGCTACAGCAGAACACTGAAGCTTTCTTT. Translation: CASRLQQNTEAFF.

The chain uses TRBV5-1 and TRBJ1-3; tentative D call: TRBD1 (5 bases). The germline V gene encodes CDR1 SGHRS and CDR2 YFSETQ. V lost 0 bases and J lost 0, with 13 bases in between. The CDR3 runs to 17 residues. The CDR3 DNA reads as TGCGCCAGCAGCTTGGTGGAGCAGGGCATCTCTGGAAACACCATATATTTT. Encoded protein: CASSLVEQGISGNTIYF.

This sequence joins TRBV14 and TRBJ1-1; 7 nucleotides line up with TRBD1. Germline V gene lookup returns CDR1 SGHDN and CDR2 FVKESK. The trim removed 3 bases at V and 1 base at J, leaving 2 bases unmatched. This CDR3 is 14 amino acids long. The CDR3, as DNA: TGTGCCAGCAGCCAGCGACAGGGGAACACTGAAGCTTTCTTT. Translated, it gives CASSQRQGNTEAFF. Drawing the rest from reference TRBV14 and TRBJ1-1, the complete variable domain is EAGVTQFPSHSVIEKGQTVTLRCDPISGHDNLYWYRRVMGKEIKFLLHFVKESKQDESGMPNNRFLAERTGGTYSTLKVQPAELEDSGVYFCASSQRQGNTEAFFGQGTRLTVV.

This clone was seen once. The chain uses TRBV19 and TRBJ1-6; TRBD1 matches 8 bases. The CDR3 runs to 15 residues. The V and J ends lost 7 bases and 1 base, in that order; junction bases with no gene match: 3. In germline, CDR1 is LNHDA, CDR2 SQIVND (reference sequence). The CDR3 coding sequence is TGTGCCAGTAACACAGGGGGATCCTATAATTCACCCCTCCACTTT. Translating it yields CASNTGGSYNSPLHF. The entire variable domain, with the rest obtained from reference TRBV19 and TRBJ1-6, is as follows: DGGITQSPKYLFRKEGQNVTLSCEQNLNHDAMYWYRQDPGQGLRLIYYSQIVNDFQKGDIAEGYSVSREKKESFPLTVTSAQKNPTAFYLCASNTGGSYNSPLHFGNGTRLTVT.

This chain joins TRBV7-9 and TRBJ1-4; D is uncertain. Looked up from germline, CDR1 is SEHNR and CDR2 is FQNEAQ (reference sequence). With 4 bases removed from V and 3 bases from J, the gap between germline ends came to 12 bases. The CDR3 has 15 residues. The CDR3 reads CASSSLGVANEKLFF. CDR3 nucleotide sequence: TGTGCCAGCAGCTCCCTCGGGGTGGCTAATGAAAAACTGTTTTTT. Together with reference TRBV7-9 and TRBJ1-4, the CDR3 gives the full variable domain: DTGVSQNPRHKITKRGQNVTFRCDPISEHNRLYWYRQTLGQGPEFLTYFQNEAQLEKSRLLSDRFSAERPKGSFSTLEIQRTEQGDSAMYLCASSSLGVANEKLFFGSGTQLSVL.

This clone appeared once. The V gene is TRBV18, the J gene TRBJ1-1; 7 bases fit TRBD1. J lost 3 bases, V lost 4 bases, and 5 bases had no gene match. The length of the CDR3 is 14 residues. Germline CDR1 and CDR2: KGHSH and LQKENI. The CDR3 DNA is TGTGCCAGCTCACACAGGGGCGGCGACACTGAAGCTTTCTTT. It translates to CASSHRGGDTEAFF.

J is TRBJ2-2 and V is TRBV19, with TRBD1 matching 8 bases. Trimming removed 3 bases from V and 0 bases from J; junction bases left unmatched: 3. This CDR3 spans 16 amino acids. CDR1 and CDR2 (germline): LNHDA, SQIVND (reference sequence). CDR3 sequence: CASSIGQGTNTGELFF. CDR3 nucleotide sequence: TGTGCCAGTAGTATCGGACAGGGCACGAACACCGGGGAGCTGTTTTTT. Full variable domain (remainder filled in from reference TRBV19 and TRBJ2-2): DGGITQSPKYLFRKEGQNVTLSCEQNLNHDAMYWYRQDPGQGLRLIYYSQIVNDFQKGDIAEGYSVSREKKESFPLTVTSAQKNPTAFYLCASSIGQGTNTGELFFGEGSRLTVL.

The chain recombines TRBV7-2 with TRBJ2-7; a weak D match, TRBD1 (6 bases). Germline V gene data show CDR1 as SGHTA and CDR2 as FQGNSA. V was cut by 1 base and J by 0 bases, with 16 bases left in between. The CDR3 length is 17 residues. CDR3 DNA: TGTGCCAGCAGCTTAGTTGGAGGCGACAGGAGCTCCTACGAGCAGTACTTC. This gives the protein CASSLVGGDRSSYEQYF.

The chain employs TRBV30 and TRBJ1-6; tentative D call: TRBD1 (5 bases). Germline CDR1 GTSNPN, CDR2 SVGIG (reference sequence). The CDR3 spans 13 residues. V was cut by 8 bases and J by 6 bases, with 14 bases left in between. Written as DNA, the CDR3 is TGTGCCCGTCAGTCGGGGGTTAATTCACCCCTCCACTTT. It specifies CARQSGVNSPLHF.

In DNA, the CDR3 is TGTGCCAGCAGCTGGACTAGCATGGAGACCCAGTACTTC. This translates into CASSWTSMETQYF. The chain carries TRBV7-3 and TRBJ2-5, with TRBD2 matching 8 bases. This CDR3 has 13 residues. CDR1 SGHTA and CDR2 FQGTGA come from the germline V gene. V was pared by 4 bases and J by 5 bases, with 3 bases of the junction left unmatched.

This CDR3 is CASSLSRQGNTEAFF. CDR3 in DNA: TGTGCCAGCAGTTTATCGCGACAGGGGAACACTGAAGCTTTCTTT. The chain employs TRBV27 and TRBJ1-1; TRBD1 matches at 7 bases. J gave up 1 base and V 0 bases, and 2 bases lay outside the gene matches. The CDR3 contains 15 residues. Germline V gene lookup returns CDR1 MNHEY and CDR2 SMNVEV (reference sequence).

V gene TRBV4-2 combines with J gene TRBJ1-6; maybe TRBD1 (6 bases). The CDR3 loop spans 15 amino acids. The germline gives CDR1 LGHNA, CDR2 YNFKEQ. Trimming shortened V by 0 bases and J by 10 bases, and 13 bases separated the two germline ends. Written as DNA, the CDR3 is TGTGCCAGCAGCCAAGAAGGGCAGGGGTTATCACCCCTCCACTTT. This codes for CASSQEGQGLSPLHF.

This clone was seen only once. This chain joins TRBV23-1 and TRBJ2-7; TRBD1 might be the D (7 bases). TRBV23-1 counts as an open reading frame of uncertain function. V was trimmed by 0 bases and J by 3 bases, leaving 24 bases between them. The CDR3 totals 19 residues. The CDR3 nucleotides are TGCGCCAGCAGTCAATCGAATTGGAGGGTGGAGGGGGCAAACTACGAGCAGTACTTC. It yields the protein CASSQSNWRVEGANYEQYF.

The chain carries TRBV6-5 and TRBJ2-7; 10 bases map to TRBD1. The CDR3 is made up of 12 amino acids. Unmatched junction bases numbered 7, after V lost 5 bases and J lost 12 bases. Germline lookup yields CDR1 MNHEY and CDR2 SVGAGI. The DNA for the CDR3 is TGTGCCAGCAGTCCAGCGACAGGGGGCTTGTACTTC. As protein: CASSPATGGLYF.

The CDR3 sequence is CASSQDRVSGALAYNEQFF. The CDR3 DNA sequence: TGCGCCAGCAGCCAAGATCGGGTTAGCGGAGCTCTTGCCTACAATGAGCAGTTCTTC. The chain recombines TRBV4-1 with TRBJ2-1; a weak D match, TRBD2 (6 bases). The CDR3 is made up of 19 amino acids. CDR1 MGHRA and CDR2 YSYEKL come from the germline V gene. V was cut by 0 bases and J by 2 bases, with 20 bases left in between.

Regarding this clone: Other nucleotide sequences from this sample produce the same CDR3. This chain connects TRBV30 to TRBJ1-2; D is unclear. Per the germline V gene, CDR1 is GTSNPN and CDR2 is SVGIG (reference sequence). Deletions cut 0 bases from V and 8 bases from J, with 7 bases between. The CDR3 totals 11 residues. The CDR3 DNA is TGTGCCTGGAGTGTATCTGGCGGCTACACCTTC. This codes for CAWSVSGGYTF.

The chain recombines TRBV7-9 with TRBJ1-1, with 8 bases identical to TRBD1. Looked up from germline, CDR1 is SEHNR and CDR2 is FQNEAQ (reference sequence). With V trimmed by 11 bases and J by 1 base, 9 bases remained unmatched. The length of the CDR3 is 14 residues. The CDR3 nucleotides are TGTGCCGGGGAGACAGGGGTTGGGAACACTGAAGCTTTCTTT. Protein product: CAGETGVGNTEAFF.

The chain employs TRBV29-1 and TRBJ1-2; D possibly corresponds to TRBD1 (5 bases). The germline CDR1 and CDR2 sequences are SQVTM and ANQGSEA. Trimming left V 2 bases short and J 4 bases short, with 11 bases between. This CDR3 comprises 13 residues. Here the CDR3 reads CSVEPRGSYGYTF. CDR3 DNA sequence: TGCAGCGTTGAACCACGGGGGTCCTATGGCTACACCTTC.